This T cell receptor beta chain was sequenced during a study of T-cell memory formation after mild COVID-19 (dated by TCRdb to the early 2020s). Concerning the study at large: Most TCR sequence clusters were specific to one of the two donors. T-cell clones expanding and contracting after mild COVID-19 in a couple of donors were tracked by longitudinal TCRalpha and TCRbeta repertoire sequencing. Two young, previously healthy adult volunteers made up the cohort, one male and one female. Summary of the overall study and its limitations: Balanced CD4/CD8 phenotypes were observed for clones contracting from day 15 to 85, whereas a bias towards CD4+ was observed for a second wave of clones expanding from day 15 to 37. Contracting CD4+ clones were located mainly in the CM and EM memory subsets, whereas CD8+ clones were found to be enriched in EMRA. The second-wave clones that peaked on day 37 were not confirmed to be SARS-CoV-2 specific. Some responding clones were detected in pre-infection memory, suggesting pre-existing cross-reactive memory T cells joined the SARS-CoV-2 response. Only two mild cases were covered in the study, and larger cohorts including severe cases with pre-infection samples were considered necessary.

Sequenced on an Illumina NovaSeq 6000. TCRalpha and TCRbeta cDNA libraries were constructed by 5'RACE with constant-segment primers, with sample barcodes and unique molecular identifiers being introduced. Trizol reagent was used to extract RNA from every sample. Library amplification was performed in two PCR steps, and a second sample barcode and Illumina TruSeq adapters were introduced in the second step. Libraries were sequenced on an Illumina NovaSeq with 2 x 150 bp paired-end reads. Processing in the source paper ran as follows. Reads were demultiplexed and collapsed into UMI-guided consensus sequences with migec v1.2.7. With mixcr v2.1.11, UMI consensuses were aligned to TRA and TRB V and J templates and assembled into clonotypes. Expanded or contracted clonotypes were those called significant by both edgeR and NoisET, with noise models trained on biological replicates. edgeR calls used a false discovery rate-adjusted p below 0.01 and a log2 fold-change threshold of 1. PCA with hierarchical clustering of max-normalized trajectories of the 1000 most abundant clonotypes was used as exploratory dynamics analysis. The CD4 or CD8 phenotype of responding clones was assigned using the separately sequenced CD4+ and CD8+ repertoires. TCRdb passed the public sequencing reads through fastp at Q25 and MiXCR, retaining productive beta sequences. For every CDR3 protein sequence, its rows merge into one entry that carries the most common genes and DNA. Clone size and V and J calls follow TCRdb, not the original study. The table for this sample lists fewer than 300,000 distinct CDR3 sequences; around 17% of them were counted only once. The ten most abundant clones make up under 30% of the sample.

As concerns this clonotype: Its antigen is currently not known. It has no much larger one-base neighbor in the sample; base qualities were not kept.

Ficoll-Paque density gradient centrifugation was the method used to isolate PBMCs. The sequenced sample consisted of PBMCs or a T cell subset sorted from them (not recorded which). The clonotype was recovered from a man aged 18 to 30 who had mild COVID-19 (a few samples of this study predate the infection). The sample titles of this study are shuffled in the database, so cell type and time point are left out; the donor was told from shared clones.

The DNA sequence reads TGTGCCAGCAGCCACCAAGGGATTAATGAAAAACTGTTTTTT. Its translation is CASSHQGINEKLFF. Rearrangement joined TRBV6-6 to TRBJ1-4; the D segment cannot be called with confidence. Relative to germline, V is 6 bases shorter and J is 4 bases shorter, with 12 bases between their ends. From cysteine to phenylalanine, the CDR3 is 14 amino acids long. The DNA shown is the 42-base CDR3, in frame from base 1. The germline V gene (reference sequence) provides CDR1 MNHNY and CDR2 SVGAGI.